Shown below are 2 T cell receptor beta chains from a single sample sequenced in a study of T cell clonality in common variable immunodeficiency. Assay: immunoSEQ multiplex PCR; the TCRdb copy retains only in-frame clones and omits some. The sample presents roughly 42,000 clones, none singletons. The specimen sequenced was peripheral blood mononuclear cells. These receptors were obtained from a person aged 18-69 years in good health.

This clone was observed many times. Partial CDR3 DNA: TGTGCCAGCAGCTTCATCGGACATCCACCC. Translating gives CASSFIGHPP. The whole CDR3 sequence reads CASSFIGHPPLHF. The V gene is TRBV6-2 or TRBV6-3, the J gene TRBJ1-6, with TRBD1 as a possible D gene (5 bases). Read data end 3 residues before the CDR3 end; the end is taken from the germline J gene. The CDR3 sequence is 13 residues long. Looked up from germline, CDR1 is MNHEY and CDR2 is SVGEGT. Deletions cut 6 bases from V and 11 bases from J, with 14 bases between.

In this sample, this clone turned up many times. The CDR3 protein is CSASETSGRGNEQFF. CDR3 bases read: TGCAGTGCTAGCGAAACTAGCGGGAGGGGAAATGAG. This rearrangement joins TRBV20-1 to TRBJ2-1; 13 bases are a match to TRBD2. The sequence runs out 3 residues before the end of the CDR3; the remainder is reconstructed from the germline J gene. The V gene end was trimmed by 3 bases and the J gene end by 7 bases; junction bases not matched to a gene: 6. The CDR3 has 15 amino acids. Germline V gives CDR1 DFQATT, CDR2 SNEGSKA (reference sequence).